Shown below are 9 T cell receptor beta chains from a single sample sequenced in a study of blood T cell repertoires in COVID-19. Repertoires were generated with immunoSEQ multiplex PCR, while TCRdb's copy carries only in-frame clones and drops some. The table records approximately 160,000 clones, around four fifths of them present only once. Sequencing was carried out using peripheral blood. The source is a human donor in a cohort sampled during active COVID-19.

The chain has TRBV30 and TRBJ1-4, with 9 positions matching TRBD1. This CDR3 comprises 14 residues. After removal of 2 bases from V and 5 bases from J, the junction contained 3 bases not matched to a gene. The germline CDR1 and CDR2 sequences are GTSNPN and SVGIG (reference sequence). The CDR3 protein is CAWSFGTGNEKLFF. The CDR3 coding sequence is TGTGCCTGGAGTTTTGGGACAGGGAATGAAAAACTGTTTTTT.

Points on this clone: The identical CDR3 is also encoded by other nucleotide sequences in the sample. V and J are TRBV7-9 and TRBJ2-3, with unresolved D. The V gene's germline CDR1 is SEHNR and CDR2 FQNEAQ (reference sequence). V was cut by 3 bases and J by 0 bases, with 4 bases left in between. The CDR3 sequence is 13 residues long. Here the CDR3 reads CASSLSSTDTQYF. The CDR3 DNA reads TGTGCCAGCAGCTTGAGCAGCACAGATACGCAGTATTTT.

The V gene is TRBV6-5, the J gene TRBJ2-4, with unresolved D. This CDR3 region has 16 residues. The ends were cut back, 0 bases at V and 0 bases at J, with 9 bases in the middle. Germline CDR1 reads MNHEY; CDR2 reads SVGAGI. The CDR3 coding sequence is TGTGCCAGCAGTTACTCGAGTACCCTAGCCAAAAACATTCAGTACTTC. This sequence encodes CASSYSSTLAKNIQYF.

The rearrangement joins TRBV6-5 to TRBJ1-6; 8 positions match TRBD1. Germline lookup yields CDR1 MNHEY and CDR2 SVGAGI. Trimming removed 5 bases from V and 9 bases from J; junction bases left unmatched: 6. The CDR3 is 14 amino acids. CDR3 DNA sequence: TGTGCCAGCAGTCCTACAGGGGGGATTTCACCCCTCCACTTT. Residues: CASSPTGGISPLHF.

The genes are TRBV11-2 and TRBJ2-5, with 7 bases aligning to TRBD2. CDR1 is SGHAT, CDR2 FQNNGV, per germline. The CDR3 totals 15 residues. Trimming at V came to 3 bases and at J to 1 base, leaving 5 bases not matched to a gene. The CDR3 DNA reads as TGTGCCAGCAGCTTCGGCGGGAGTCGCCAAGAGACCCAGTACTTC. Translated, it gives CASSFGGSRQETQYF.

V usage is TRBV25-1 and J usage is TRBJ1-2; D possibly corresponds to TRBD1 (6 bases). The V gene lost 2 bases and the J gene lost 7 bases, with 20 bases spanning the gap. Germline loops: CDR1 MGHDK, CDR2 SYGVNS. CDR3 length: 16 residues. As DNA, the CDR3 is TGTGCCAGCAGTGAACTGGTGGGCAGGGGCCGTGGTGGCTACACCTTC. Its translation is CASSELVGRGRGGYTF.

This clone was counted a few times. V and J are TRBV7-9 and TRBJ2-3; 10 positions agree with TRBD2. The CDR3 runs 17 residues. V shed 4 bases and J 2 bases; nucleotides not matched to a gene: 9. Germline V gene sequence: CDR1 SEHNR, CDR2 FQNEAQ (reference sequence). The CDR3 DNA reads TGTGCCAGCAGCTCAGGCAGGACTAGCGGATACACAGATACGCAGTATTTT. This translates into CASSSGRTSGYTDTQYF.

The chain employs TRBV19 and TRBJ2-1, with TRBD2 matching 9 bases. Germline loops: CDR1 LNHDA, CDR2 SQIVND (reference sequence). J gave up 10 bases and V 4 bases, and 5 bases lay outside the gene matches. CDR3 length equals 13 residues. CDR3 DNA: TGTGCCAGTAGTAGAGGACTAGCGCGCGAGCAGTTCTTC. Protein sequence: CASSRGLAREQFF.

V gene TRBV6-6 combines with J gene TRBJ2-7, with TRBD1 matching 7 bases. CDR3 length: 15 residues. V was pared by 2 bases and J by 3 bases, with 7 bases of the junction left unmatched. Germline V gives CDR1 MNHNY, CDR2 SVGAGI (reference sequence). The CDR3 region is CASSYDSRGYYEQYF. For the CDR3, the DNA is TGTGCCAGCAGTTACGACTCCAGGGGGTACTACGAGCAGTACTTC.